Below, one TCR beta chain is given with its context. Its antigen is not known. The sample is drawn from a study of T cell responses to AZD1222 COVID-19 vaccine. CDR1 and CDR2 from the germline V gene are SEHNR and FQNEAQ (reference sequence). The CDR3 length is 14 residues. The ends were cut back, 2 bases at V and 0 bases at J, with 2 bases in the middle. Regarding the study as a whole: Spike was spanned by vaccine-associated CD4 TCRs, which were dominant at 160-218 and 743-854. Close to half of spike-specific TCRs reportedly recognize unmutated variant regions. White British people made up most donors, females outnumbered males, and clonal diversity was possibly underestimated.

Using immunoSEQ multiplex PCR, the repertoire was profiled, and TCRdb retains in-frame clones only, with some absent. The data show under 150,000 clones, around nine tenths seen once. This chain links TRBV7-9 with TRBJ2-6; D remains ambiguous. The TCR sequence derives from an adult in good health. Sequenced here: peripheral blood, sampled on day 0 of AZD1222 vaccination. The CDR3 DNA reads TGTGCCAGCAGCTTACCCTCTGGGGCCAACGTCCTGACTTTC. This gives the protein CASSLPSGANVLTF. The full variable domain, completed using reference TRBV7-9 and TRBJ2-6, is DTGVSQNPRHKITKRGQNVTFRCDPISEHNRLYWYRQTLGQGPEFLTYFQNEAQLEKSRLLSDRFSAERPKGSFSTLEIQRTEQGDSAMYLCASSLPSGANVLTFGAGSRLTVL.